The rows below give T cell receptor beta chains drawn from one sample of a study of blood T cell repertoires in COVID-19. Profiling relied on immunoSEQ multiplex PCR, and the TCRdb table lists in-frame clones only, not all of them. The sample includes around 360,000 clones, around 87% seen only once; the top ten take about 10%. The source material was peripheral blood. These receptors were obtained from a woman aged 25-40 years with COVID-19, enrolled during active disease. Both conserved end residues are part of each CDR3.

V gene	CDR3 protein
TRBV2	CASREGTGINNQPQHF
TRBV6-4	CASSPYPNQPQHF
TRBV9	CASSVGGTGSYEQYF
TRBV19	CASTRVPGPANYGYTF
TRBV3-1/TRBV3-2	CASSRGGGVAINSPLHF
TRBV6-5	CASSQTGGPEAFF
TRBV7-8	CASSLPGLAGVTEQFF
TRBV19	CASSARDSNQPQHF
TRBV6-5	CASSYRLPAAPYEQYF
TRBV6-5	CASSYDFRGVGHEQYF
TRBV5-1	CASSLGSAGGETQYF
TRBV6-5	CASSSQGENTEAFF
TRBV6-4	CASSPLGSGSYLSYNEQFF
TRBV19	CASSTQGSNEKLFF
TRBV24-1	CATSDLTAGTGPSEQFF
TRBV2	CASGYSGTGYGYTF
TRBV29-1	CSVEDPTSGLDNEQFF
TRBV5-1	CASKTGINTEVFF
TRBV2	CASSADRPFGNTIYF
TRBV21-1	CASSKANRAKETQYF
TRBV19	CASSQTGGAGNIQYF
TRBV6-5	CASREDFEQFF
TRBV11-2	CASSKGLATDTQYF
TRBV6-1	CASSDGQGLGQPQHF
TRBV2	CASSVVRGTEAFF
TRBV9	CASSRGQGAAGELFF
TRBV19	CASSSTGAEQYF
TRBV2	CASKSPIHNEQFF
TRBV20-1	CSAKQGIEQYF
TRBV27	CASSLFAGGLTGELFF
TRBV9	CASSVGRDNEQFF
TRBV5-4	CASSSPKRSYNEQFF
TRBV11-2	CASSLGTGERNEQFF
TRBV11-3	CASSQGTGQSTDTQYF
TRBV12-3/TRBV12-4	CARRTGGGYTF
TRBV25-1	CASTSEGQGSYEQYF
TRBV4-1	CASSEPGTSVSYEQYF
TRBV3-1/TRBV3-2	CANHARGEVHSEQYF
TRBV6-5	CASSYKAGPSYEQYF
TRBV19	CASSAGLFNTEAFF
TRBV28	CASSPIRTGSAQETQYF
TRBV5-1	CASSLNAGYEQYF